Shown below are 30 T cell receptor beta chains from a single sample sequenced in a study of CD8 T cells in ankylosing spondylitis. TCRdb analysed the 5' RACE reads with MiXCR anew, one entry per CDR3 protein. The sample has roughly 230,000 distinct CDR3 sequences; under 20% are singletons. The sample taken for sequencing was blood, either unsorted or a sorted T cell fraction (not recorded which). The receptor set was obtained from a male donor with ankylosing spondylitis or in good health (not recorded which).

Remarks on this clonotype: Being one base from a much bigger clone, this may be a read error. The rearrangement uses TRBV29-1 and TRBJ1-2; D uncertain. The germline V gene encodes CDR1 SQVTM and CDR2 ANQGSEA. The CDR3 totals 13 residues. V was trimmed by 5 bases and J by 0 bases, leaving 10 bases between them. The CDR3 loop is CSVRTPANYGYTF. The CDR3 DNA reads as TGCAGCGTTCGCACGCCAGCTAACTATGGCTACACCTTC.

The V and J genes are TRBV4-1 and TRBJ2-5; D is perhaps TRBD2 (5 bases). V lost 3 bases and J lost 4, with 27 bases in between. Germline V gene data show CDR1 as MGHRA and CDR2 as YSYEKL. This CDR3 comprises 19 residues. This CDR3 is CASSHRPRNSAVHGETQYF. DNA of the CDR3: TGCGCCAGCAGCCACAGACCCCGGAATAGCGCGGTACACGGAGAGACCCAGTACTTC.

A few counts support this clonotype. This chain links TRBV19 with TRBJ1-6; 8 positions match TRBD1. The junction had 9 bases not matched to a gene; V was cut back by 5 bases and J by 9 bases. From germline, CDR1 is LNHDA and CDR2 SQIVND (reference sequence). There are 15 residues in the CDR3. As DNA, the CDR3 is TGTGCCAGTAGTTCCCAGGGGGCGGCGAGTTCACCCCTCCACTTT. This encodes CASSSQGAASSPLHF.

This clonotype has a handful of counts. V is TRBV7-9 and J is TRBJ2-2, with 11 bases lining up with TRBD2. Germline CDR1 is SEHNR and CDR2 is FQNEAQ (reference sequence). The CDR3 length is 16 residues. J was trimmed by 5 bases and V by 4 bases; bases with no gene match: 6. In DNA form, the CDR3 reads TGTGCCAGCAGCTCTATACTAGCGGGAGTGACCGGGGAGCTGTTTTTT. This sequence encodes CASSSILAGVTGELFF.

V gene TRBV19 combines with J gene TRBJ1-1; D uncertain. Germline V gene data show CDR1 as LNHDA and CDR2 as SQIVND (reference sequence). The V and J ends lost 3 bases and 3 bases respectively, with 26 bases between them. This CDR3 spans 19 amino acids. CDR3 nucleotides: TGTGCCAGTAGTATGTTTGTGGGTTGGCAGGAAGGTCTGGACACTGAAGCTTTCTTT. This encodes CASSMFVGWQEGLDTEAFF.

This clonotype was detected only a few times. The V gene is TRBV4-2, the J gene TRBJ2-2, with TRBD2 matching 9 bases. This CDR3 has 16 residues. Trimming cost V 7 bases and J 2 bases; bases outside gene matches: 8. Germline V gene lookup returns CDR1 LGHNA and CDR2 YNFKEQ. Here the CDR3 reads CASTKRTSDNTGELFF. CDR3 nucleotides: TGTGCCAGCACCAAAAGGACTAGCGATAACACCGGGGAGCTGTTTTTT.

This clonotype was detected only a few times. The chain links TRBV4-2 to TRBJ2-3; D not resolved. Germline CDR1 reads LGHNA; CDR2 reads YNFKEQ. V was cut by 0 bases and J by 1 base, with 8 bases left in between. The CDR3 sequence is 15 residues long. The DNA for the CDR3 is TGTGCCAGCAGCCAAGATCCCCCCCGCACAGATACGCAGTATTTT. Protein product: CASSQDPPRTDTQYF.

The chain employs TRBV19 and TRBJ1-1; 10 positions agree with TRBD1. Germline trimming cut 9 bases from V and 6 bases from J; bases unmatched to any gene: 13. The CDR3 loop spans 15 amino acids. Germline V lookup: CDR1 LNHDA, CDR2 SQIVND (reference sequence). In nucleotides, the CDR3 is TGTGCCAGCATCTCAACCGGACAGGGGGGCCCTGAAGCTTTCTTT. This sequence encodes CASISTGQGGPEAFF.

The chain joins TRBV7-2 to TRBJ2-7, with TRBD1 as a possible D gene (5 bases). V lost 5 bases to trimming and J lost 6 bases, with 17 bases between them. CDR3 length equals 14 residues. Germline assignment: CDR1 SGHTA and CDR2 FQGNSA. The CDR3 DNA reads TGTGCCAGCAGCCCCCATGGGGCTCACCTCGAGCAGTACTTC. Translating gives CASSPHGAHLEQYF.

This clonotype has more than one count but fewer than ten. V usage is TRBV4-1 and J usage is TRBJ2-4; 9 nucleotides agree with TRBD2. This CDR3 spans 16 amino acids. V shed 0 bases and J 6 bases; nucleotides not matched to a gene: 6. The germline V gene encodes CDR1 MGHRA and CDR2 YSYEKL. The CDR3 spells CASSQDGAGGLNIQYF. The CDR3 bases are TGCGCCAGCAGCCAAGACGGTGCGGGGGGGTTAAACATTCAGTACTTC.

In its sample, this clonotype was seen a few times. This chain connects TRBV6-2 or TRBV6-3 to TRBJ1-1, with 8 bases lining up with TRBD1. The CDR3 is 14 amino acids. V dropped 3 bases and J dropped 5; count of bases not matched to a gene: 5. Germline V gene sequence: CDR1 MNHEY, CDR2 SVGEGT. The CDR3 DNA reads as TGTGCCAGCAGTTATGACAGGGGTAAAACTGAAGCTTTCTTT. It translates to CASSYDRGKTEAFF.

This clonotype turned up a few times. The chain uses TRBV5-6 and TRBJ2-1; D may be TRBD1 (6 bases). The CDR3 sequence is 15 residues long. Germline V gene data show CDR1 as SGHDT and CDR2 as YYEEEE. V lost 4 bases, J lost 2 bases, and 13 bases lay in between. The CDR3 DNA sequence: TGTGCCAGCAGCAAATCCCGGACAGCCTACAATGAGCAGTTCTTC. It yields the protein CASSKSRTAYNEQFF.

V gene TRBV18 combines with J gene TRBJ2-2, with D uncertain. The CDR3 has 15 residues. V lost 0 bases and J lost 1, with 6 bases in between. CDR1 is KGHSH and CDR2 is LQKENI in the germline V gene. The CDR3 bases are TGTGCCAGCTCACCACCTGACAAGAACACCGGGGAGCTGTTTTTT. It yields the protein CASSPPDKNTGELFF.

V is TRBV7-2 and J is TRBJ2-7; no clear D gene. The CDR3 spans 13 residues. CDR1 and CDR2 from the germline V gene are SGHTA and FQGNSA. Trimming removed 1 base at V and 6 bases at J, with 10 bases between. The CDR3 DNA sequence: TGTGCCAGCAGCTTAGAGAACTCTGTCGAGCAGTACTTC. Its protein is CASSLENSVEQYF.

The V gene is TRBV19, the J gene TRBJ2-1; TRBD2 matches 9 bases. J lost 8 bases, V lost 6 bases, and 5 bases had no gene match. The CDR3 extends over 13 amino acids. Germline CDR1 is LNHDA and CDR2 is SQIVND (reference sequence). CDR3 loop: CASSEGLAYEQFF. The CDR3 DNA reads TGTGCCAGTAGCGAGGGACTAGCCTATGAGCAGTTCTTC.

This clonotype came up a few times. The chain recombines TRBV7-2 with TRBJ2-1; possibly TRBD2 for D (5 bases). The CDR3 has 16 residues. CDR1 is SGHTA and CDR2 is FQGNSA in the germline V gene. V was trimmed by 5 bases and J by 2 bases, leaving 16 bases between them. The CDR3, as DNA: TGTGCCAGCAGCCTACTAGGGCTTGATGCCTACAATGAGCAGTTCTTC. Translating gives CASSLLGLDAYNEQFF.

This clonotype showed up just a few times. This rearrangement joins TRBV6-1 to TRBJ1-6; D is undetermined. The germline CDR1 and CDR2 sequences are MNHNS and SASEGT. V lost 6 bases and J lost 8, with 20 bases in between. The CDR3 runs to 16 residues. The CDR3 is CASSPLRPAGDSPLHF. The CDR3, as DNA: TGTGCCAGCAGCCCTCTCCGACCGGCTGGGGATTCACCCCTCCACTTT.

This clonotype was seen a few times. V and J are TRBV6-4 and TRBJ1-1; D unresolved. CDR1 is MRHNA, CDR2 SNTAGT, per germline. The CDR3 has 15 amino acids. Trimming removed 0 bases from V and 5 bases from J, with 13 bases in between. The CDR3 protein is CASSDSPGSETEAFF. CDR3 bases: TGTGCCAGCAGTGACTCTCCCGGGTCTGAAACTGAAGCTTTCTTT.

This chain links TRBV20-1 with TRBJ1-2; TRBD1 might be the D (5 bases). Germline V gene lookup returns CDR1 DFQATT and CDR2 SNEGSKA (reference sequence). V lost 0 bases to trimming and J lost 0 bases, with 20 bases between them. The CDR3 covers 18 residues. CDR3: CSARDRGARPGANYGYTF. The CDR3 DNA is TGCAGTGCTAGAGATCGAGGGGCACGTCCTGGGGCTAACTATGGCTACACCTTC.

The rearrangement joins TRBV20-1 to TRBJ2-1; D is possibly TRBD2 (5 bases). V was clipped by 7 bases and J by 5 bases, with 12 bases between them. Looked up from germline, CDR1 is DFQATT and CDR2 is SNEGSKA (reference sequence). The CDR3 spans 12 residues. In nucleotides, the CDR3 is TGCAGTGGGGTCGGGAACAACAATGAGCAGTTCTTC. Translated: CSGVGNNNEQFF.

Turning to this clonotype: This may come from a read error, since a much larger clone is one base off. In this CDR3 the conserved last residue, phenylalanine or tryptophan, is missing, so a read error is likely. The chain links TRBV28 to TRBJ2-1, with TRBD2 matching over 9 bases. The CDR3 loop spans 14 amino acids. The J segment lost 3 bases and the V segment lost 6 bases, leaving 3 bases of the junction unmatched. CDR1 is MDHEN, CDR2 SYDVKM, per germline. The CDR3 is CASRQAGGYNEQFL. The CDR3 bases are TGTGCCAGCAGGCAAGCGGGAGGCTACAATGAGCAGTTCTTA.

This chain links TRBV4-1 with TRBJ2-1; 8 bases map to TRBD1. The CDR3 is 15 amino acids. Germline loops: CDR1 MGHRA, CDR2 YSYEKL. V lost 4 bases and J lost 5; bases outside the gene matches: 7. CDR3 in DNA: TGCGCCAGCAGCCCAAGACAGGGGCATGACAATGAGCAGTTCTTC. It is translated as CASSPRQGHDNEQFF.

V and J are TRBV2 and TRBJ2-1; 11 nucleotides agree with TRBD2. V shed 8 bases, J shed 8 bases, and the junction held 14 bases outside the gene matches. CDR3 length: 16 amino acids. Per the germline V gene, CDR1 is SNHLY and CDR2 is FYNNEI. CDR3 DNA: TGTGCCAGCCGCCATCAGGCTAGCGGGGGGACGTATGAGCAGTTCTTC. Amino acid sequence: CASRHQASGGTYEQFF.

The CDR3 loop is CASTLGPMTYEQYF. The CDR3, as DNA: TGTGCCAGCACCCTAGGACCGATGACCTACGAGCAGTACTTC. The chain combines TRBV7-2 with TRBJ2-7; D unresolved. Germline CDR1 is SGHTA and CDR2 is FQGNSA. This CDR3 region has 14 residues. V was clipped by 7 bases and J by 2 bases, with 15 bases between them.

The table lists this clonotype with a few counts. This sequence joins TRBV12-3 or TRBV12-4 and TRBJ1-1; D not certain. CDR3 length: 12 residues. The V gene lost 6 bases and the J gene lost 5 bases, with 10 bases spanning the gap. The CDR3 sequence: CASSPTPTEAFF. The CDR3 bases are TGTGCCAGCAGCCCGACTCCGACTGAAGCTTTCTTT.

The chain carries TRBV29-1 and TRBJ1-3, with TRBD1 as a possible D gene (6 bases). V was trimmed by 5 bases and J by 7 bases, leaving 9 bases between them. Germline lookup yields CDR1 SQVTM and CDR2 ANQGSEA. CDR3 length: 11 amino acids. The CDR3 DNA reads TGCAGCGTTCTGGGGGCTAACACCATATATTTT. Residues: CSVLGANTIYF. Looking up the rest from reference TRBV29-1 and TRBJ1-3 gives the full variable domain: SAVISQKPSRDICQRGTSLTIQCQVDSQVTMMFWYRQQPGQSLTLIATANQGSEATYESGFVIDKFPISRPNLTFSTLTVSNMSPEDSSIYLCSVLGANTIYFGEGSWLTVV.

This clonotype showed up just a few times. This chain links TRBV20-1 with TRBJ2-1; no reliable D call. CDR1 and CDR2 (germline): DFQATT, SNEGSKA (reference sequence). The CDR3 has 17 residues. V dropped 0 bases and J dropped 5 bases, with 20 bases sitting between them. DNA for the CDR3: TGCAGTGCTAGAGATCCCATAACCCGATCAATCAACAATGAGCAGTTCTTC. Translating it yields CSARDPITRSINNEQFF.

The V call is TRBV5-1, the J call TRBJ2-7, with 8 bases matching TRBD1. With V trimmed by 4 bases and J by 2 bases, 11 bases remained unmatched. This CDR3 comprises 16 residues. The germline gives CDR1 SGHRS, CDR2 YFSETQ. In DNA form, the CDR3 reads TGCGCCAGCAGCCCCAGTATACAGGGGGTTACCTACGAGCAGTACTTC. As protein: CASSPSIQGVTYEQYF.

This clonotype was detected only a few times. V is TRBV29-1 and J is TRBJ2-7, with 9 bases fitting TRBD1. Trimming cost V 7 bases and J 6 bases; bases outside gene matches: 10. From germline, CDR1 is SQVTM and CDR2 ANQGSEA. This CDR3 spans 13 amino acids. CDR3 sequence reads: CSAKTGGRGEQYF. The DNA for the CDR3 is TGCAGCGCTAAGACAGGGGGTCGTGGCGAGCAGTACTTC.

The chain employs TRBV6-5 and TRBJ2-7; maybe TRBD2 (5 bases). Between the trimmed V and J ends, which lost 2 bases and 2 bases, there was a span of 13 bases. This CDR3 has 15 residues. Germline V CDR1 and CDR2: MNHEY, SVGAGI. CDR3 DNA sequence: TGTGCCAGCAGTTACGGCCTAGCCAACCCCTACGAGCAGTACTTC. The encoded protein is CASSYGLANPYEQYF.